This T cell receptor (beta chain) derives from a study of T cells in tumors after PD-1 blockade. Sequencing used immunoSEQ multiplex PCR; TCRdb keeps in-frame clones, though not all of them. The sample contains over 8,000 clones, 67% of which appear only once. This clone was seen once. Its specificity is unknown. Trimming took off 4 bases at V and 7 bases at J, with 12 bases between the two ends. The CDR3 covers 12 residues. Germline assignment: CDR1 SGDLS and CDR2 YYNGEE. Whole-study results and caveats: Around 45% of tumor TCR clonotypes were also found in blood. After therapy, most expanded exhausted CD8+ clones were absent pre-treatment, suggesting clonal replacement.

The sequencing here drew on tumor tissue, taken after anti-PD-1 treatment. The rearrangement uses TRBV9 and TRBJ2-7; D is perhaps TRBD2 (5 bases). This TCR derives from a human donor with basal cell carcinoma. In DNA, the CDR3 is TGTGCCAGCAGCCCCAACACGGGAGAGCAGTACTTC. It is translated as CASSPNTGEQYF.